The clone carrying this TCR beta chain has a count of ten or more. Its antigen remains unknown. This sample was included in a study of T cells in Graves' hyperthyroidism and ophthalmopathy. The source material, RNA transcripts, was used to amplify TCR beta CDR3 regions. A set of HTBI primers served as the primers for a first-round RT-PCR of the TCR CDR3. TCRdb reprocessed the multiplex PCR reads with MiXCR, giving one entry per CDR3 protein. The table lists 550,000 to 700,000 distinct CDR3 sequences, 35% to 55% of them singletons. For the diagnoses, clinical symptoms, serum thyroxine and TRAb, thyroid ultrasound and orbital computed tomography were used. Study-level findings and limits: Appearing also in blood were most of the thyroid clonotypes expanded above 0.001.

The CDR3 has 13 amino acids. The germline CDR1 and CDR2 sequences are MGHRA and YSYEKL. V lost 3 bases and J lost 8, with 13 bases in between. The chain employs TRBV4-1 and TRBJ1-2; no clear D. Sequences were obtained from peripheral blood or thyroid tissue (not recorded which). This receptor was taken from an adult woman with Graves' disease, either hyperthyroidism or ophthalmopathy (not recorded which). The CDR3: CASSHMFAGGYTF. The CDR3 region has the DNA TGCGCCAGCAGCCACATGTTCGCTGGAGGCTACACCTTC.